The 30 T cell receptor beta chains below all came from one sample that was sequenced in a study of T cell changes during pregnancy in multiple sclerosis. Profiling relied on immunoSEQ multiplex PCR, and the TCRdb table lists in-frame clones only, not all of them. Seen here are approximately 35,000 clones, roughly nine tenths observed once, and the top ten hold 0.78%. Here the sequenced sample was CD4+ T cells from peripheral blood mononuclear cells, taken after pregnancy. Every receptor here comes from a female donor in good health, enrolled as a control in a pregnancy study.

CDR3 nucleotide sequence: TGTGCCAGCTCACTTACAGAACAGAACACTGAAGCTTTCTTT. This translates into CASSLTEQNTEAFF. The chain recombines TRBV18 with TRBJ1-1; D uncertain. The CDR3 totals 14 residues. Germline V gene lookup returns CDR1 KGHSH and CDR2 LQKENI. Trimming left V 4 bases short and J 1 base short, with 10 bases between.

This chain joins TRBV19 and TRBJ1-6; 7 bases are a match to TRBD1. The CDR3 contains 15 residues. V shed 5 bases and J 3 bases; nucleotides not matched to a gene: 4. CDR1 LNHDA and CDR2 SQIVND come from the germline V gene (reference sequence). The CDR3 region has the DNA TGTGCCAGTAGTCCCCGGGACAGCTATAATTCACCCCTCCACTTT. Translating it yields CASSPRDSYNSPLHF.

The chain links TRBV9 to TRBJ1-2, with D possibly matching TRBD1 (6 bases). This CDR3 spans 16 amino acids. Deletions cut 0 bases from V and 4 bases from J, with 16 bases between. The germline CDR1 and CDR2 sequences are SGDLS and YYNGEE. The CDR3 loop is CASSVAAQGSIYGYTF. The CDR3 DNA is TGTGCCAGCAGCGTAGCTGCACAGGGTAGTATCTATGGCTACACCTTC. The full variable domain, rest sourced from reference TRBV9 and TRBJ1-2, is DSGVTQTPKHLITATGQRVTLRCSPRSGDLSVYWYQQSLDQGLQFLIQYYNGEERAKGNILERFSAQQFPDLHSELNLSSLELGDSALYFCASSVAAQGSIYGYTFGSGTRLTVV.

V is TRBV7-2 and J is TRBJ2-5; 13 bases line up with TRBD2. V lost 5 bases and J lost 6; bases outside the gene matches: 12. CDR1 is SGHTA, CDR2 FQGNSA, per germline. CDR3 size: 17 residues. CDR3 sequence reads: CASSVSTSGGASKTQYF. The DNA of the CDR3 is TGTGCCAGCAGCGTATCAACTAGCGGGGGGGCCTCGAAGACCCAGTACTTC.

This clone showed up just once. The rearrangement joins TRBV6-5 to TRBJ2-2; D possibly corresponds to TRBD1 (6 bases). Per germline, CDR1 MNHEY and CDR2 SVGAGI. V was shortened by 4 bases and J by 6 bases, with 12 bases between the two germline ends. This CDR3 has 14 amino acids. The DNA for the CDR3 is TGTGCCAGCAGTTTAGCACAGGGAGCCGGGGAGCTGTTTTTT. Translating gives CASSLAQGAGELFF.

The chain is built from TRBV18 and TRBJ2-1, with D possibly being TRBD2 (5 bases). V lost 6 bases to trimming and J lost 2 bases, with 8 bases between them. Germline V lookup: CDR1 KGHSH, CDR2 LQKENI. The CDR3 runs 13 residues. The CDR3 region has the DNA TGTGCCAGCTCCCTGGAGGCCTACAATGAGCAGTTCTTC. Its translation: CASSLEAYNEQFF. Using reference TRBV18 and TRBJ2-1 for the parts outside the CDR3, the full variable domain is NAGVMQNPRHLVRRRGQEARLRCSPMKGHSHVYWYRQLPEEGLKFMVYLQKENIIDESGMPKERFSAEFPKEGPSILRIQQVVRGDSAAYFCASSLEAYNEQFFGPGTRLTVL.

The chain links TRBV6-6 to TRBJ2-6; D might be TRBD1 (5 bases). CDR1 MNHNY and CDR2 SVGAGI come from the germline V gene (reference sequence). There are 15 residues in the CDR3. V was shortened by 10 bases and J by 2 bases, with 15 bases between the two germline ends. The CDR3 protein is CATGQRVAGANVLTF. DNA of the CDR3: TGTGCCACCGGACAAAGGGTCGCTGGGGCCAACGTCCTGACTTTC.

This chain joins TRBV11-2 and TRBJ1-1, with D perhaps matching TRBD1 (6 bases). This CDR3 comprises 16 residues. CDR1 is SGHAT and CDR2 is FQNNGV in the germline V gene. V gave up 1 base and J gave up 5 bases, with 17 bases separating them. As DNA, the CDR3 is TGTGCCAGCAGCTTAGCCACAGGGCTAGTCGGAACTGAAGCTTTCTTT. Translated, it gives CASSLATGLVGTEAFF.

This sequence joins TRBV23-1 and TRBJ2-1; no clear D. TRBV23-1 is designated an ORF whose function remains uncertain. The germline V and J ends were trimmed by 3 bases and 0 bases, with 15 bases remaining between them. The CDR3 is 17 residues long. The CDR3 protein is CASSHYPVYLSYNEQFF. The DNA of the CDR3 is TGCGCCAGCAGTCATTACCCAGTATACCTCTCCTACAATGAGCAGTTCTTC.

The V gene is TRBV20-1, the J gene TRBJ1-2; D gene ambiguous. The CDR3 runs 10 residues. Germline lookup yields CDR1 DFQATT and CDR2 SNEGSKA (reference sequence). Trimming left V 4 bases short and J 8 bases short, with 8 bases between. CDR3 in amino acids: CSATGGGYTF. The CDR3 bases are TGCAGTGCTACCGGAGGAGGCTACACCTTC.

The J gene is TRBJ2-1, the V gene TRBV27; TRBD2 might be the D (6 bases). The CDR3 runs to 16 residues. Germline CDR1 reads MNHEY; CDR2 reads SMNVEV (reference sequence). Trimming stripped 6 bases from V and 1 base from J, with 16 bases between. CDR3 coding DNA: TGTGCCAGCAGGGGTGGCGTACGGGAGTCCTACAATGAGCAGTTCTTC. Protein product: CASRGGVRESYNEQFF.

The chain combines TRBV5-1 with TRBJ2-2; D may be TRBD1 (6 bases). This CDR3 spans 17 amino acids. Trimming left V 0 bases short and J 2 bases short, with 14 bases between. Germline lookup yields CDR1 SGHRS and CDR2 YFSETQ. The CDR3 here is CASSLAALGGNTGELFF. In DNA, the CDR3 is TGCGCCAGCAGCTTGGCGGCTCTAGGGGGTAACACCGGGGAGCTGTTTTTT.

This chain links TRBV5-5 with TRBJ2-1, with D tentatively TRBD1 (6 bases). The V and J ends lost 4 bases and 8 bases respectively, with 19 bases between them. The germline gives CDR1 SGHKS, CDR2 YYEKEE (reference sequence). The CDR3 is made up of 15 amino acids. CDR3 residues: CASSPVNRQAHEQFF. CDR3 DNA: TGTGCCAGCAGCCCCGTAAACCGACAGGCGCATGAGCAGTTCTTC.

The V and J genes are TRBV7-6 and TRBJ2-2, with a possible D match to TRBD2 (5 bases). V was trimmed by 5 bases and J by 7 bases, leaving 8 bases between them. The length of the CDR3 is 12 residues. Looked up from germline, CDR1 is SGHVS and CDR2 is FNYEAQ. The CDR3 DNA sequence: TGTGCCAGCAGCCCCCGGGACGGGGAGCTGTTTTTT. Its protein product is CASSPRDGELFF. The complete variable domain, with remaining parts taken from reference TRBV7-6 and TRBJ2-2, reads GAGVSQSPRYKVTKRGQDVALRCDPISGHVSLYWYRQALGQGPEFLTYFNYEAQQDKSGLPNDRFSAERPEGSISTLTIQRTEQRDSAMYRCASSPRDGELFFGEGSRLTVL.

The chain couples TRBV28 to TRBJ1-1, with D unclear. This CDR3 contains 14 residues. Per germline, CDR1 MDHEN and CDR2 SYDVKM. The V and J ends lost 7 bases and 3 bases respectively, with 15 bases between them. CDR3 nucleotide sequence: TGTGCCAGCACTCCTCCGAGGGCACACACTGAAGCTTTCTTT. Its translation is CASTPPRAHTEAFF.

The chain couples TRBV7-3 to TRBJ2-2; TRBD1 aligns across 8 bases. V was pared by 1 base and J by 1 base, with 8 bases of the junction left unmatched. In germline, CDR1 is SGHTA, CDR2 FQGTGA. This CDR3 region has 18 residues. The CDR3 is CASSLKADRGLNTGELFF. The CDR3 nucleotides are TGTGCCAGCAGCTTAAAGGCTGACAGGGGCCTGAACACCGGGGAGCTGTTTTTT.

The chain joins TRBV9 to TRBJ2-1, with 16 positions matching TRBD2. The CDR3 spans 17 residues. J gave up 4 bases and V 4 bases, and 5 bases lay outside the gene matches. CDR1 and CDR2 from the germline V gene are SGDLS and YYNGEE. CDR3: CASSKGLAGGAYNEQFF. The CDR3 bases are TGTGCCAGCAGCAAGGGACTAGCGGGAGGGGCGTACAATGAGCAGTTCTTC.

In its sample, this clone was seen a few times. The J gene is TRBJ1-6, the V gene TRBV6-1; TRBD1 matches at 8 bases. The V gene's germline CDR1 is MNHNS and CDR2 SASEGT. V shed 4 bases and J 13 bases; nucleotides not matched to a gene: 9. The CDR3 length is 14 residues. The CDR3 DNA follows: TGTGCCAGCAGTGTCTCCGGGACAGGATCCCCCCTCCACTTT. Translated, it gives CASSVSGTGSPLHF.

The V call is TRBV7-2, the J call TRBJ1-4, with D possibly matching TRBD1 (5 bases). Deletions cut 5 bases from V and 8 bases from J, with 12 bases between. CDR3 size: 13 residues. CDR1 is SGHTA, CDR2 FQGNSA, per germline. Here the CDR3 reads CASSPPGVEKLFF. CDR3 sequence (DNA): TGTGCCAGCAGCCCGCCGGGGGTAGAAAAACTGTTTTTT. The complete variable domain, with remaining parts taken from reference TRBV7-2 and TRBJ1-4, reads GAGVSQSPSNKVTEKGKDVELRCDPISGHTALYWYRQSLGQGLEFLIYFQGNSAPDKSGLPSDRFSAERTGGSVSTLTIQRTQQEDSAVYLCASSPPGVEKLFFGSGTQLSVL.

V usage is TRBV14 and J usage is TRBJ2-7; the match to TRBD1 covers 8 bases. Looked up from germline, CDR1 is SGHDN and CDR2 is FVKESK. The CDR3 sequence is 17 residues long. Trimming at V came to 0 bases and at J to 6 bases, leaving 13 bases not matched to a gene. CDR3 nucleotides: TGTGCCAGCAGCCAAGATAGGACAGGGAGAACGGGGATCGAGCAGTACTTC. It yields the protein CASSQDRTGRTGIEQYF.

The CDR3 loop is CASSPAPGLHNSPLHF. The CDR3 DNA follows: TGTGCCAGCTCACCTGCCCCGGGACTCCACAATTCACCCCTCCACTTT. The rearrangement joins TRBV18 to TRBJ1-6; TRBD1 might be the D (5 bases). The V gene's germline CDR1 is KGHSH and CDR2 LQKENI. The V end was cut by 3 bases, the J end by 7 bases, with 16 bases between. The CDR3 spans 16 residues.

V gene TRBV5-1 combines with J gene TRBJ1-2; D is ambiguous. The V gene's germline CDR1 is SGHRS and CDR2 YFSETQ. This CDR3 region has 14 residues. V shed 0 bases and J shed 2 bases, with 8 bases lying between them. The CDR3 protein is CASSLAPGNYGYTF. Here the CDR3 DNA reads TGCGCCAGCAGCTTGGCCCCAGGAAACTATGGCTACACCTTC.

This clone appeared once. The genes are TRBV27 and TRBJ1-6; D is uncertain. The germline V gene has CDR1 MNHEY and CDR2 SMNVEV (reference sequence). This CDR3 is 14 amino acids long. With 4 bases removed from V and 5 bases from J, the gap between germline ends came to 9 bases. This chain's CDR3 is CASSSTPNNSPLHF. CDR3 coding DNA: TGTGCCAGCAGTTCGACACCTAATAATTCACCCCTCCACTTT.

V is TRBV18 and J is TRBJ1-5; TRBD1 matches 11 bases. The CDR3 consists of 17 residues. CDR1 and CDR2 from the germline V gene are KGHSH and LQKENI. J was trimmed by 7 bases and V by 1 base; bases with no gene match: 9. The DNA of the CDR3 is TGTGCCAGCTCACCACTATTGGACAGGGGGCAGACACAGCCCCAGCATTTT. Protein: CASSPLLDRGQTQPQHF.

The chain employs TRBV10-3 and TRBJ1-4, with a tentative D call TRBD1 (6 bases). CDR3 length: 14 amino acids. V gave up 8 bases and J gave up 8 bases, with 18 bases separating them. Germline V gene data show CDR1 as ENHRY and CDR2 as SYGVKD. CDR3 amino acids: CAIAKGEGGEKLFF. As DNA, the CDR3 is TGTGCCATCGCCAAGGGGGAGGGTGGCGAAAAACTGTTTTTT.

V and J are TRBV5-6 and TRBJ1-1; a weak D match, TRBD1 (6 bases). Trimming took off 4 bases at V and 1 base at J, with 14 bases between the two ends. Germline V CDR1 and CDR2: SGHDT, YYEEEE. The CDR3 runs to 15 residues. The CDR3 DNA is TGTGCCAGCAGCCCGACCGGGACACCGAACACTGAAGCTTTCTTT. It codes for CASSPTGTPNTEAFF.

The chain employs TRBV5-6 and TRBJ1-4, with 7 bases lining up with TRBD1. Trimming removed 4 bases from V and 4 bases from J; junction bases left unmatched: 4. This CDR3 contains 14 residues. Germline values: CDR1 SGHDT, CDR2 YYEEEE. The CDR3 loop reads CASSRTGDNEKLFF. The CDR3 DNA sequence: TGTGCCAGCAGCCGTACAGGGGATAATGAAAAACTGTTTTTT.

The V and J genes are TRBV7-2 and TRBJ1-6; no reliable D call. Germline V CDR1 and CDR2: SGHTA, FQGNSA. The CDR3 runs 15 residues. V was trimmed by 5 bases and J by 2 bases, leaving 10 bases between them. The DNA for the CDR3 is TGTGCCAGCAGCCCTAGCAGCACCTATAATTCACCCCTCCACTTT. Its translation is CASSPSSTYNSPLHF.

The J gene is TRBJ1-3, the V gene TRBV9; D gene uncertain. The CDR3 is 15 amino acids. With 5 bases removed from V and 2 bases from J, the gap between germline ends came to 14 bases. Germline assignment: CDR1 SGDLS and CDR2 YYNGEE. The CDR3 DNA reads TGTGCCAGCAGTCAAGTAGGAGGCGCTGGAAACACCATATATTTT. Residues: CASSQVGGAGNTIYF.

V is TRBV11-3 and J is TRBJ1-2; 8 nucleotides align to TRBD1. The V gene end was trimmed by 5 bases and the J gene end by 12 bases; junction bases not matched to a gene: 8. The CDR3 is 12 amino acids. Germline lookup yields CDR1 SGHNT and CDR2 YENEEA. The CDR3 DNA is TGTGCCAGCAGCAAGGCAGGGGGCGAGCACACCTTC. Translating gives CASSKAGGEHTF.